Listed below are T cell receptor beta chains from one sample, sequenced in a study of blood T cell repertoires in COVID-19. TCRdb's table, derived via immunoSEQ multiplex PCR, lists solely in-frame clones and lacks some. There are roughly 250,000 clones in the sample; 83% occur only once, and 3% to 4.5% lies in the top ten. The sequencing input was PBMCs or T cells enriched from blood (not recorded which). The receptors were sampled from a woman between 40 and 55 years old who had been exposed to COVID-19. Each CDR3 is given with its conserved first and last residue. The D gene is left open where the match is weak. Clone size, where shown, is once, few, many, or a class for clones that have expanded.

j_call d_call clone_size v_call cdr3_aa cdr3_nt
TRBJ2-2 TRBD2 - TRBV7-3 CASSSSERGGTGELFF TGTGCCAGCAGCTCCTCCGAGCGGGGGGGTACCGGGGAGCTGTTTTTT
TRBJ1-1 - few TRBV15 CATSRDRGRNTEAFF TGTGCCACCAGCAGAGACAGGGGAAGGAACACTGAAGCTTTCTTT
TRBJ1-2 - - TRBV5-6 CASNYGRPGEGYTF TGTGCCAGCAACTATGGGAGACCGGGAGAGGGCTACACCTTC
TRBJ2-1 TRBD1 - TRBV2 CASSETGTANNEQFF TGTGCCAGCAGTGAGACCGGGACAGCAAACAATGAGCAGTTCTTC
TRBJ1-6 - - TRBV19 CASKPTGGSPLHF TGTGCCAGTAAACCCACGGGGGGTTCACCCCTCCACTTT
TRBJ2-4 TRBD1 - TRBV5-6 CASSPTEGAQYF TGTGCCAGCAGCCCGACAGAGGGGGCTCAGTACTTC
TRBJ2-6 - - TRBV5-8 CASSSPMAPGANVLTF TGTGCCAGCAGCTCCCCCATGGCCCCTGGGGCCAACGTCCTGACTTTC
TRBJ1-6 - - TRBV9 CASSVEAGAPPLHF TGTGCCAGCAGCGTAGAGGCAGGGGCACCACCCCTCCACTTT
TRBJ2-3 - - TRBV23-1 CASSPIGVGDTQYF TGCGCCAGCAGTCCAATAGGGGTGGGAGATACGCAGTATTTT
TRBJ1-4 TRBD1 - TRBV7-9 CASSLETGLVEKLFF TGTGCCAGCAGCTTAGAGACAGGGTTGGTCGAAAAACTGTTTTTT
TRBJ1-5 - many TRBV23-1 CASSQFRDYSNQPQHF TGCGCCAGCAGTCAATTTCGAGATTATAGCAATCAGCCCCAGCATTTT
TRBJ2-5 TRBD2 - TRBV11-2 CASSQGASGGVETQYF TGTGCCAGCAGTCAAGGCGCTAGCGGGGGGGTGGAGACCCAGTACTTC
TRBJ1-2 - - TRBV18 CASSSVGGNYGYTF TGTGCCAGCTCATCCGTCGGGGGTAACTATGGCTACACCTTC
TRBJ2-6 - - TRBV7-9 CASSTLWGAGANVLTF TGTGCCAGCAGCACACTTTGGGGGGCTGGGGCCAACGTCCTGACTTTC
TRBJ1-2 TRBD1 - TRBV7-9 CASSLGQGGKNYGYTF TGTGCCAGCAGCTTGGGACAGGGCGGCAAGAACTATGGCTACACCTTC
TRBJ2-5 TRBD2 - TRBV6-2/TRBV6-3 CASSYGSSGGEETQYF TGTGCCAGCAGTTATGGGTCTAGCGGGGGGGAAGAGACCCAGTACTTC
TRBJ1-6 - - TRBV27 CASSLNEQGHSPLHF TGTGCCAGCAGTTTAAACGAGCAGGGCCATTCACCCCTCCACTTT
TRBJ1-5 - - TRBV6-2/TRBV6-3 CASSRPGFSGQPQHF TGTGCCAGCAGCCGACCCGGGTTCAGTGGGCAGCCCCAGCATTTT
TRBJ2-7 - once TRBV28 CASSDDTYEQYF TGTGCCAGCAGTGACGACACCTACGAGCAGTACTTC
TRBJ1-1 TRBD1 once TRBV29-1 CSATGGLKLMNTEAFF TGCAGCGCCACAGGGGGGCTAAAACTCATGAACACTGAAGCTTTCTTT
TRBJ1-1 TRBD1 - TRBV5-1 CASRGQGTRTEAFF TGCGCCAGCAGGGGACAGGGGACGCGGACTGAAGCTTTCTTT
TRBJ2-3 - - TRBV19 CASRDRDYTDTQYF TGTGCCAGTAGGGACAGGGACTACACAGATACGCAGTATTTT
TRBJ1-1 - - TRBV7-9 CASSSGGTEAFF TGTGCCAGCAGCAGCGGTGGCACTGAAGCTTTCTTT
TRBJ1-1 - - TRBV5-1 CASSLDRLPNTEAFF TGCGCCAGCAGCTTGGATAGACTGCCGAACACTGAAGCTTTCTTT
TRBJ1-5 - - TRBV7-3 CASSRWGGQPQHF TGTGCCAGCAGCCGCTGGGGGGGTCAGCCCCAGCATTTT
TRBJ2-2 - - TRBV7-6 CASSNGGTGELFF TGTGCCAGCAGCAACGGCGGCACCGGGGAGCTGTTTTTT
TRBJ2-7 - - TRBV27 CASSPGVSSYEQYF TGTGCCAGCAGTCCAGGGGTCAGCTCCTACGAGCAGTACTTC
TRBJ1-1 - - TRBV9 CASTEAFF TGTGCCAGCACGGAAGCTTTCTTT